This TCR beta chain is from a study of a mutant IDH1 vaccine in newly diagnosed glioma (dated by TCRdb to the early 2020s). In terms of the full investigation: Of the roughly 33 treated patients, around 62% were male and approximately 40% were female, and a mean age of roughly 37 years was recorded. Prior to enrollment, patients had been given standard therapy consisting of radiotherapy alone, temozolomide alone, or radiochemotherapy with temozolomide, with the combination given to most patients. Peripheral blood was drawn at six visits: V03 (baseline), V05, V07, V10, V12 and V13. For exploratory analyses, about two dozen treated patients had longitudinal TCRB deep sequencing done wherever samples were available.

With regard to this clone: The antigen this receptor binds is unknown. No much larger clone is present one base from it, and per-base qualities are unavailable.

From the germline V gene, CDR1 is SNHLY and CDR2 is FYNNEI. The V and J ends are trimmed by 4 bases and 6 bases, leaving 13 bases between them. Its CDR3 holds 13 amino acids, cysteine through phenylalanine. Only CDR3 DNA remains: 39 bases, in frame from the first base. The investigation overall reported the following: Pseudoprogression appeared unrelated to alterations in the top peripheral T cell clonotypes detected by TCRB sequencing. Availability determined which PBMC samples were chosen for TCRB deep sequencing. Vaccine-induced immune responses across multiple MHC alleles were detected in 80% to 95% of patients. It was noted by the authors that analyses of patient blood samples could not be reproduced owing to sample limitations.

The library was made by the immunoSEQ multiplex PCR assay. Following the manufacturer's protocol, the hsTCRB Kit was used to amplify rearranged TCR beta chain sequences. TCRB libraries were sequenced on an Illumina MiSeq. The study's processing was this. The kit vendor's proprietary platform handled demultiplexing, trimming and gene mapping. Held by TCRdb, this immuneACCESS table contains in-frame sequences only and omits some clones. Under half of the omission traces to an unresolved V gene where checked; the cause of the rest is unknown. V and J calls plus clone size are reproduced from that table; the DNA served to infer D and trimming. Here the sample has fewer than 50,000 clones; roughly 78% occur a single time. Together, the top ten hold 7.5% to 10% of the sample. The time point label on this specimen signifies: baseline, week 1 (first vaccination visit). Read against the paper, the sample's treatment or condition label means: pre-vaccination baseline after standard-of-care therapy. The donors had newly diagnosed IDH1-mutant astrocytomas of WHO grade 3 or 4 that showed loss of nuclear ATRX. The samples were drawn from NOA16, a multicentre, single-arm, open-label phase I trial in Germany that tested a mutant IDH1 peptide vaccine in humans for the first time. Visit V03 blood draws served as the baseline sample for immunogenicity testing. Genomic DNA for TCRB sequencing was isolated from EDTA blood with the DNeasy Blood and Tissue Kit.

This TCR was recovered from a man in his forties or fifties with glioma. Some clones in this sample may be carry-over from other donors' samples. The starting material was PBMCs, obtained from a glioma patient treated with radiotherapy, temozolomide or both. The chain uses TRBV2 and TRBJ2-7; the D gene remains uncertain. The CDR3 is CASSGTEKGEQYF. The sequenced DNA is TGTGCCAGCAGTGGTACAGAGAAGGGCGAGCAGTACTTC.